This T cell receptor (beta chain) is from a study of CD8 T cells in Susac syndrome. RNA totalling 0.5 to 1 ug underwent reverse transcription with random hexamers. One entry per CDR3 protein results from TCRdb running MiXCR on the immunoSEQ multiplex PCR reads. The table shows about 70,000 distinct CDR3 sequences, with 96% occurring only once. Isolation of CD8+ and CD4+ T cells was performed negatively, whereas enrichment of TEMRA cells was done by FACS. V lost 5 bases to trimming and J lost 5 bases, with 19 bases between them. The CDR3 loop spans 15 amino acids. Germline assignment: CDR1 SEHNR and CDR2 FQNEAQ (reference sequence).

The sequencing sample was made of CD4+ T cells from PBMCs. The sequence derives from a human donor with multiple sclerosis. The chain combines TRBV7-9 with TRBJ2-7, with D hard to call. CDR3 region: CASSPKGRVSDEQYF. The CDR3 DNA reads TGTGCCAGCAGCCCAAAAGGTAGGGTTTCGGACGAGCAGTACTTC. Full variable domain (outside the CDR3, taken from reference TRBV7-9 and TRBJ2-7): DTGVSQNPRHKITKRGQNVTFRCDPISEHNRLYWYRQTLGQGPEFLTYFQNEAQLEKSRLLSDRFSAERPKGSFSTLEIQRTEQGDSAMYLCASSPKGRVSDEQYFGPGTRLTVT.